This T cell receptor (beta chain) was sequenced in a study of cytomegalovirus exposure and HLA in healthy donors. General study points: In all likelihood, a cluster of highly shared sequence variants was a sequencing artifact. CMV serostatus alone was available as immune exposure information.

V lost 0 bases and J lost 0, with 7 bases in between. Germline V CDR1 and CDR2: SGHNT, YYREEE (reference sequence). This CDR3 is built from 15 residues. Comment on this clone: Its antigen is still unknown.

PCR used 60 Vbeta primers and 13 Jbeta primers. Original data processing: In a later analysis, of some 80 million unique beta chains, 9 million to 11 million appeared in at least two donors. Method: immunoSEQ multiplex PCR; TCRdb's copy keeps in-frame clones and lacks some. Clone size and V and J calls were adopted from that table, with D and trimming inferred from the DNA. The sample holds about 120,000 clones, over 60% seen once. V usage is TRBV5-4 and J usage is TRBJ2-1; D gene unclear. The sequenced sample consisted of PBMCs. The origin of this receptor is a female donor in good health and CMV-seronegative. Written as DNA, the CDR3 is TGTGCCAGCAGCTTGGGACTGAGCTCCTACAATGAGCAGTTCTTC. It specifies CASSLGLSSYNEQFF.